This TCR beta chain originates from a study of CD8 T cells in Susac syndrome. About the study: At the time their blood was drawn, patients with Susac syndrome were either therapy-naive, on corticosteroids (with some of them also receiving intravenous immunoglobulin), or on intravenous immunoglobulin alone.

Turning to this clonotype: Its antigen is as yet unknown.

There are 14 residues in the CDR3. CDR1 and CDR2 from the germline V gene are SGDLS and YYNGEE. The trim removed 4 bases at V and 7 bases at J, leaving 7 bases unmatched. Study-wide points: Regarding the TCR sequencing and HLA analysis, the study admitted that a relatively small number of individuals were involved.

cDNA came from about 0.5 to 1 ug RNA primed by random hexamers. By means of immunoSEQ multiplex PCR, TCR beta CDR3 spanning 54 Vbeta and 13 Jbeta underwent amplification. TCRdb redid the calling of the immunoSEQ multiplex PCR reads with MiXCR, one entry per CDR3 protein. The sample comprises roughly 100,000 distinct CDR3 sequences, roughly 94% of which are singletons, and roughly 0.43% rests with the top ten. TCR beta from blood CD8+ and CD4+ T cells was sequenced. The receptor's source is a human donor with Susac syndrome. The sample consisted of CD8+ T cells from PBMCs. This chain connects TRBV9 to TRBJ2-5; 10 positions match TRBD2. This CDR3 is CASSPTSGARTQYF. Here the CDR3 DNA reads TGTGCCAGCAGCCCTACTAGCGGGGCAAGGACCCAGTACTTC.